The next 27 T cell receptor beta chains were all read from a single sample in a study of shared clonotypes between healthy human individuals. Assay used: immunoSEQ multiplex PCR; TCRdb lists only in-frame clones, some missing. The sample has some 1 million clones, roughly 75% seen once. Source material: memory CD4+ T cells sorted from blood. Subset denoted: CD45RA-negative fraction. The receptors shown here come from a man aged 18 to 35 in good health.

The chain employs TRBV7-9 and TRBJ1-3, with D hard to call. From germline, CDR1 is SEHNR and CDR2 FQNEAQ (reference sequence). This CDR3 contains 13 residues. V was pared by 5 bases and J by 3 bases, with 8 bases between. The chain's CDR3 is CASSESYGNTIYF. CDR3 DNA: TGTGCCAGCAGCGAGTCGTATGGAAACACCATATATTTT.

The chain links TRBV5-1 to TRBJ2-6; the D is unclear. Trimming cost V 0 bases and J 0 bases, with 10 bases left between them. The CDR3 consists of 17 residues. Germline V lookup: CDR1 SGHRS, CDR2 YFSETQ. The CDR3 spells CASSLDSPHSGANVLTF. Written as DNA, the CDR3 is TGCGCCAGCAGCTTGGACAGCCCACACTCTGGGGCCAACGTCCTGACTTTC.

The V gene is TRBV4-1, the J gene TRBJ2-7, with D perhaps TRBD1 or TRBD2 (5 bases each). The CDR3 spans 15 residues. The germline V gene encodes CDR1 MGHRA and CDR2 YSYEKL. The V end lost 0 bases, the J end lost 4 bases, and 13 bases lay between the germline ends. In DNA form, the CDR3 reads TGCGCCAGCAGCCAAGAGAGGGGTCCGGTGTACGAGCAGTACTTC. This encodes CASSQERGPVYEQYF.

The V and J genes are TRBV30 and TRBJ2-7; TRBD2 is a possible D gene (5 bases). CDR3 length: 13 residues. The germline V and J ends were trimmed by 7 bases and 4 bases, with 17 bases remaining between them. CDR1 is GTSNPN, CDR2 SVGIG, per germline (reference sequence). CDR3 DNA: TGTGCCTCCTCCCTCAACGGGATTTACGAGCAGTACTTC. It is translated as CASSLNGIYEQYF.

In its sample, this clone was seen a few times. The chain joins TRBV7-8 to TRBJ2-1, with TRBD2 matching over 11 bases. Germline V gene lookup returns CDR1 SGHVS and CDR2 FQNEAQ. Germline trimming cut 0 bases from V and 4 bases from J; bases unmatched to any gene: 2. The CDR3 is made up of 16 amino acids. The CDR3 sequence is CASSLAGLAGYNEQFF. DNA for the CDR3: TGTGCCAGCAGCTTAGCCGGACTAGCGGGTTACAATGAGCAGTTCTTC.

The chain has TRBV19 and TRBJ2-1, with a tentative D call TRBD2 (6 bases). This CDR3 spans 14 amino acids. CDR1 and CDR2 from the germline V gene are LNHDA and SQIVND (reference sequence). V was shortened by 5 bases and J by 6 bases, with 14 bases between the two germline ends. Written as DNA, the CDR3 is TGTGCCAGTAGTCCCCGGGGTAGCGGCAATGAGCAGTTCTTC. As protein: CASSPRGSGNEQFF.

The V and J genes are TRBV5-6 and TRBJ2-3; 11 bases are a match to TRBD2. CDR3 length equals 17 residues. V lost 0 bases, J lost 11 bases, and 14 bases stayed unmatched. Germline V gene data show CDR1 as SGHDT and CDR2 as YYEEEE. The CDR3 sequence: CASSLGGTSGYYIEQYF. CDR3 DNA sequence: TGTGCCAGCAGCTTGGGCGGGACTAGCGGATATTACATCGAGCAGTATTTT. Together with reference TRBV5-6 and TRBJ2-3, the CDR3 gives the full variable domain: DAGVTQSPTHLIKTRGQQVTLRCSPKSGHDTVSWYQQALGQGPQFIFQYYEEEERQRGNFPDRFSGHQFPNYSSELNVNALLLGDSALYLCASSLGGTSGYYIEQYFGPGTRLTVL.

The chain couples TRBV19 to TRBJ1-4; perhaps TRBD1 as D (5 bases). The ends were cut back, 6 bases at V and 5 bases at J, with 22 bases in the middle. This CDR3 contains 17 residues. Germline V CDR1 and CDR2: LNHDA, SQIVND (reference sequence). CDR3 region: CASRDSPSLRRNEKLFF. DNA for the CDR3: TGTGCCAGTAGAGACAGTCCTAGCCTCCGCCGAAATGAAAAACTGTTTTTT.

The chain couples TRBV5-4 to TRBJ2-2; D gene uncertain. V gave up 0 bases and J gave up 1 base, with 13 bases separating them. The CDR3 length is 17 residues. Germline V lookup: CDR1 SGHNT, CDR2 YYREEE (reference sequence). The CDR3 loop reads CASSLGPGSWNTGELFF. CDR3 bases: TGTGCCAGCAGCTTGGGCCCGGGTTCCTGGAACACCGGGGAGCTGTTTTTT.

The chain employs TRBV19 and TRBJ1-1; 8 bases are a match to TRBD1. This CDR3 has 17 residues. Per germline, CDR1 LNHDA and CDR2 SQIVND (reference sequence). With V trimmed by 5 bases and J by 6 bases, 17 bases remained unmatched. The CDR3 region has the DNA TGTGCCAGTAGTGCGCAAACGACAGGGGTTGGGAATGCTGAAGCTTTCTTT. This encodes CASSAQTTGVGNAEAFF.

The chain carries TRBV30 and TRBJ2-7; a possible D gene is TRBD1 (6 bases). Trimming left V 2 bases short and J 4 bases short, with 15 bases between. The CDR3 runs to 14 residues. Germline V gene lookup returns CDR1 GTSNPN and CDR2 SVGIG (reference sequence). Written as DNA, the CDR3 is TGTGCCTGGAGTTCCCAGGGGAATGTATACGAGCAGTACTTC. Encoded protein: CAWSSQGNVYEQYF.

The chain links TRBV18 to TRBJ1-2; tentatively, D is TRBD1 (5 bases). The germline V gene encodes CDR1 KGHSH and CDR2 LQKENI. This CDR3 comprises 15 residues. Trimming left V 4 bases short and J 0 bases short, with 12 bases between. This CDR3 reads CASSLGRAANYGYTF. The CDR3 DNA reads TGTGCCAGCTCACTGGGACGGGCAGCTAACTATGGCTACACCTTC.

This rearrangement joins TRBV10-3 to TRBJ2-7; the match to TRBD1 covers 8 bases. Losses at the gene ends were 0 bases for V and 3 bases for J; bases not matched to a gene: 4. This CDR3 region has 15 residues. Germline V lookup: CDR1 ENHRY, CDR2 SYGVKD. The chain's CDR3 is CAISESMGQVYEQYF. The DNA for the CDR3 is TGTGCCATCAGTGAGTCAATGGGACAGGTCTACGAGCAGTACTTC.

The CDR3 here is CASSLLGGGTGELFF. DNA for the CDR3: TGTGCCAGCAGCTTGCTGGGCGGGGGGACCGGGGAGCTGTTTTTT. This rearrangement joins TRBV5-8 to TRBJ2-2, with 8 nucleotides matching TRBD2. Trimming at V came to 1 base and at J to 5 bases, leaving 4 bases not matched to a gene. This CDR3 is built from 15 residues. Germline V gene data show CDR1 as SGHTS and CDR2 as YDEGEE.

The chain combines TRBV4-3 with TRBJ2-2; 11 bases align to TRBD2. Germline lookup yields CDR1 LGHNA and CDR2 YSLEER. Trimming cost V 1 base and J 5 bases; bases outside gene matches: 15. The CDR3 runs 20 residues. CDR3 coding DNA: TGCGCCAGCAGCCAAGTGGTGCGCGTAGCGGGAGGGTCAGGGACCGGGGAGCTGTTTTTT. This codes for CASSQVVRVAGGSGTGELFF.

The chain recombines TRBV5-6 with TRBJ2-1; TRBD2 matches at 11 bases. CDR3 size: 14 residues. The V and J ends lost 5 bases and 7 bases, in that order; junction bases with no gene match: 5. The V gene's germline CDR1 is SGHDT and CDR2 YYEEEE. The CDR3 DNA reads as TGTGCCAGCAGTAGACTAGCGGGGAGGAATGAGCAGTTCTTC. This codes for CASSRLAGRNEQFF.

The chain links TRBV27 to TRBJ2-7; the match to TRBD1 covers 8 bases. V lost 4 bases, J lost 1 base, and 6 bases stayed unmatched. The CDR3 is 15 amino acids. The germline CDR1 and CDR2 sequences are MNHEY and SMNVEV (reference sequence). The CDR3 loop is CASSSSGGPSYEQYF. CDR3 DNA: TGTGCCAGCAGTTCTTCAGGGGGCCCATCCTACGAGCAGTACTTC.

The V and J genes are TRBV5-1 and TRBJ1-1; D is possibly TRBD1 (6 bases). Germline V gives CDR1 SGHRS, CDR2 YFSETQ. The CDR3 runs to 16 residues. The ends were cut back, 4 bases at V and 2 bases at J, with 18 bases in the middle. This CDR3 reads CASSQSRGAGNTEAFF. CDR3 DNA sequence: TGCGCCAGCAGCCAAAGTCGGGGGGCGGGTAACACTGAAGCTTTCTTT.

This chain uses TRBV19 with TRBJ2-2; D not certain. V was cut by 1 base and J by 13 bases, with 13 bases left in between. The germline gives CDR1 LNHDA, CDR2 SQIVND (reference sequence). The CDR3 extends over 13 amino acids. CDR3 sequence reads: CASSIVGARRLFF. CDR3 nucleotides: TGTGCCAGTAGTATAGTAGGAGCGCGGAGGCTGTTTTTT. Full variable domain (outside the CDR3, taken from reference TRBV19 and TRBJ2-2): DGGITQSPKYLFRKEGQNVTLSCEQNLNHDAMYWYRQDPGQGLRLIYYSQIVNDFQKGDIAEGYSVSREKKESFPLTVTSAQKNPTAFYLCASSIVGARRLFFGEGSRLTVL.

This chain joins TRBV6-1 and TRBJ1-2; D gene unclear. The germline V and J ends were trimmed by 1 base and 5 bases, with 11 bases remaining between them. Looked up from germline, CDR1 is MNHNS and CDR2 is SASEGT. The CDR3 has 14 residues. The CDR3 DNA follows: TGTGCCAGCAGTGAAGGGAGGACCGGTTATGGCTACACCTTC. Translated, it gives CASSEGRTGYGYTF.

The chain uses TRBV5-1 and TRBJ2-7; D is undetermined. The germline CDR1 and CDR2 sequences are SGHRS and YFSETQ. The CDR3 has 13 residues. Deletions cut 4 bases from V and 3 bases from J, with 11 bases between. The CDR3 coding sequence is TGCGCCAGCAGCATTACCGCTGGCTACGAGCAGTACTTC. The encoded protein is CASSITAGYEQYF.

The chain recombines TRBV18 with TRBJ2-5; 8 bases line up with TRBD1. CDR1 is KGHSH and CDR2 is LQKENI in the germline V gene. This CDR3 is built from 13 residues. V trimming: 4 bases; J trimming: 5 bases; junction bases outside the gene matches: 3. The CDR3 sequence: CASSRDRGETQYF. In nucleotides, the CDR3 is TGTGCCAGCTCACGCGACAGGGGCGAGACCCAGTACTTC.

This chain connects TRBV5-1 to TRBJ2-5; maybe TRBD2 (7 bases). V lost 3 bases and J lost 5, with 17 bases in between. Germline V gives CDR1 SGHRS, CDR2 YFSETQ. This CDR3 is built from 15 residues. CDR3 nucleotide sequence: TGCGCCAGCAGCTCCCCCGAAGGGGGGGCGGAGACCCAGTACTTC. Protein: CASSSPEGGAETQYF.

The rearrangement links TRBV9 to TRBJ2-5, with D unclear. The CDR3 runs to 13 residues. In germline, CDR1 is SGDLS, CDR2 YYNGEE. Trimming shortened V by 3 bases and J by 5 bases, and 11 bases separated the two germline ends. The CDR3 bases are TGTGCCAGCAGCGCTGGGCCCCATGAGACCCAGTACTTC. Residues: CASSAGPHETQYF.

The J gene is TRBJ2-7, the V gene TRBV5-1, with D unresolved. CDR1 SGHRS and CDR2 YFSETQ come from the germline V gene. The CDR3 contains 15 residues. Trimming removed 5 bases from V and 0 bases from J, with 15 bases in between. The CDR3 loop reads CASSYDRPFSYEQYF. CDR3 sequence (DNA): TGCGCCAGCAGTTACGACCGGCCATTCTCCTACGAGCAGTACTTC.

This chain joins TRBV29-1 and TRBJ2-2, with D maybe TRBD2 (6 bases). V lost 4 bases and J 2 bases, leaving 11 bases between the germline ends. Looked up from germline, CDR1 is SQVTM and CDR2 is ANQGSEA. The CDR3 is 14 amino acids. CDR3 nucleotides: TGCAGCGTTGTCGGGGGAAGAAACACCGGGGAGCTGTTTTTT. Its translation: CSVVGGRNTGELFF.

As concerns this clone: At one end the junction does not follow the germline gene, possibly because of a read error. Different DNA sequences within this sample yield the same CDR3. In DNA form, the CDR3 reads TGTGCCAGTAGTTGGGCTCGAGAGACCCAGTACTTC. It encodes CASSWARETQYF. The V gene is TRBV28, the J gene TRBJ2-5; no clear D. The V gene's germline CDR1 is MDHEN and CDR2 SYDVKM. The length of the CDR3 is 12 residues.